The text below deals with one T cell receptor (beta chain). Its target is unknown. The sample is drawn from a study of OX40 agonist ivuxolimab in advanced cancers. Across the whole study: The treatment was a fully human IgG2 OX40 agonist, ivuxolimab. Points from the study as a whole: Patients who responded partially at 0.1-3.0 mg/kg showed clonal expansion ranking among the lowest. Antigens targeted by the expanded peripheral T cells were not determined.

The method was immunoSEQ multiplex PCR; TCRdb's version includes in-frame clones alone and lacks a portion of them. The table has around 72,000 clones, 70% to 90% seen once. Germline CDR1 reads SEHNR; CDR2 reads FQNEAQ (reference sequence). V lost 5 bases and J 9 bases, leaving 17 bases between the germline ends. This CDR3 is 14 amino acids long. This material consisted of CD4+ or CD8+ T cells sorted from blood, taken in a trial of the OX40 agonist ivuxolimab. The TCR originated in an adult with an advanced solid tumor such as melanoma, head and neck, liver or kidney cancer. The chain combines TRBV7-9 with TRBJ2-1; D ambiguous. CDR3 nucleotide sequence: TGTGCCAGCAGCCTCCCCGAGCGTGGGCGTGAGCAGTTCTTC. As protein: CASSLPERGREQFF.